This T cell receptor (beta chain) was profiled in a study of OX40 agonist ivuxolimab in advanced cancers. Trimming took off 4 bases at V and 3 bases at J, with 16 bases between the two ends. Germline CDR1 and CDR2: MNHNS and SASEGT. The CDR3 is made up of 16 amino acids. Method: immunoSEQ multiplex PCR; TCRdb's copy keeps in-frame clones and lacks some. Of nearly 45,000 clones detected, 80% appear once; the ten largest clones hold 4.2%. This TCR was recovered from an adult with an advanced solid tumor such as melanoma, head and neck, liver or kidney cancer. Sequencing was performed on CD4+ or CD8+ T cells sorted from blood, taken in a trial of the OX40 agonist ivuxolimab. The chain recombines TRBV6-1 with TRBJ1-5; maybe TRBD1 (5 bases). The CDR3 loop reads CASSVRPGLINQPQHF. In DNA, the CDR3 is TGTGCCAGCAGTGTAAGACCGGGACTGATCAATCAGCCCCAGCATTTT.